This is a list of T cell receptor beta chains from one sample in a study of blood T cell repertoires in COVID-19. The repertoire was sequenced with immunoSEQ multiplex PCR; TCRdb's copy has only in-frame clones and lacks some. The repertoire holds 150,000 to 200,000 clones, with approximately 78% as singletons. The sample comprised peripheral blood. The receptors shown here come from an elderly woman with active or convalescent COVID-19. Each CDR3 is given with its conserved first and last residue. D genes are given only for firm matches. Where a row states a size, it is once, few, many or the class of an expanded clone; other rows omit it.

J gene | D gene | V gene | clone size | CDR3 DNA | CDR3 protein
TRBJ2-2 | TRBD1 | TRBV5-1 | few | TGCGCCAGCAGCTTAGTAGGACAGGGAAGTATCGGCGGGGAGCTGTTTTTT | CASSLVGQGSIGGELFF
TRBJ2-3 | NA | TRBV18 | NA | TGTGCCAGCTCATCTAGCACAGATACGCAGTATTTT | CASSSSTDTQYF
TRBJ2-1 | TRBD2 | TRBV7-3 | NA | TGTGCCAGCAGCCCCTTATCACTAGCGGGGGTAGATGAGCAGTTCTTC | CASSPLSLAGVDEQFF
TRBJ1-1 | NA | TRBV7-9 | once | TGTGCCAGCAGATCTACGTCGAACACTGAAGCTTTCTTT | CASRSTSNTEAFF
TRBJ2-1 | TRBD1 | TRBV6-6 | NA | TGTGCCAGCAGTACCGACAGGGTGAATGAGCAGTTCTTC | CASSTDRVNEQFF
TRBJ2-7 | TRBD1 | TRBV11-2 | NA | TGTGCCAGCTGGACAGGGGCAGGAGGCGAGCAGTACTTC | CASWTGAGGEQYF
TRBJ1-1 | TRBD1 | TRBV19 | NA | TGTGCCAGTAGTATAGACGGGACAGTTAAGGGTTCGGCTTTCTTT | CASSIDGTVKGSAFF
TRBJ2-1 | TRBD2 | TRBV7-3 | NA | TGTGCCGGCAGCCTCCACGCGCGCAGCGGGGTTACAGGTTTCTTC | CAGSLHARSGVTGFF
TRBJ2-7 | NA | TRBV5-1 | NA | TGCGCCAGCAGCTTGGACGGGAACTACGAGCAGTACTTC | CASSLDGNYEQYF
TRBJ2-7 | TRBD1 | TRBV3-1/TRBV3-2 | NA | TGTGCCAGCAGCCAAACCGGGACAGGGGGCCACGAGCAGTACTTC | CASSQTGTGGHEQYF
TRBJ1-2 | NA | TRBV28 | NA | TGTGCCAGCACCCCGACTGGATCGCCGTATGGCTACACCTTC | CASTPTGSPYGYTF
TRBJ2-1 | TRBD1 | TRBV18 | NA | TGTGCCAGCTCACCACCGGTTAAGACAGGGTCGGGCAATGAGCAGTTCTTC | CASSPPVKTGSGNEQFF
TRBJ1-4 | NA | TRBV30 | NA | TGTGCCTGGAGACCCCTCCAGGGAAGGGGAACTAATGAAAAACTGTTTTTT | CAWRPLQGRGTNEKLFF
TRBJ2-7 | TRBD2 | TRBV9 | few | TGTGCCAGCAGCCTCCAGCCTGGGGGGGACTACGAGCAGTACTTC | CASSLQPGGDYEQYF
TRBJ2-2 | NA | TRBV5-1 | NA | TGCGCCAGCAGCGTAGCCAGGGGTTCGAACACCGGGGAGCTGTTTTTT | CASSVARGSNTGELFF
TRBJ1-1 | NA | TRBV15 | NA | TGTGCCACCAGCAGAGATAGTACTGAAGCTTTCTTT | CATSRDSTEAFF
TRBJ2-3 | TRBD2 | TRBV2 | NA | TGTGCCAGCAGTGTTCAGTTCGGGACTACTACTAGCACAGATACGCAGTATTTT | CASSVQFGTTTSTDTQYF
TRBJ2-1 | NA | TRBV19 | NA | TGTGCCAGTAGTCCGACGACTAGCTCCTACAATGAGCAGTTCTTC | CASSPTTSSYNEQFF
TRBJ1-1 | TRBD1 | TRBV5-4 | NA | TGTGCCAGCAGCTTACGGACAGGGGCGGTGTGGGCTGAAGCTTTCTTT | CASSLRTGAVWAEAFF
TRBJ2-6 | NA | TRBV5-4 | NA | TGTGCCAGCAGCTTGGGCGGGGCGGACTCTGGGGCCAACGTCCTGACTTTC | CASSLGGADSGANVLTF
TRBJ1-2 | NA | TRBV19 | NA | TGTGCCAGTAGGAGGACACAGGGACCCTCGGGTGGCTACACCTTC | CASRRTQGPSGGYTF
TRBJ1-1 | NA | TRBV24-1 | NA | TGTGCCACCAGTGATCAGGATTACACTGAAGCTTTCTTT | CATSDQDYTEAFF
TRBJ1-5 | NA | TRBV7-9 | NA | TGTGCCAGCAGCTCTGGACACGAGCAGCCCCAGCATTTT | CASSSGHEQPQHF
TRBJ1-3 | NA | TRBV6-5 | NA | TGTGCCAGCAGTTATCAGGCGACTACTGGAAACACCATATATTTT | CASSYQATTGNTIYF
TRBJ1-1 | NA | TRBV5-1 | NA | TGCGCCAGCAGGGAGGACAGCCGGGACACTGAAGCTTTCTTT | CASREDSRDTEAFF